The 2 T cell receptor beta chains below come from one sample, sequenced in a study of response to subunit inactivated influenza vaccine. TCRdb reanalysed the RT-PCR reads using MiXCR and keeps one entry per CDR3 protein. The sample records under 950,000 distinct CDR3 sequences, less than 25% being singletons. Sequences were derived from PBMCs from blood, sampled roughly 5 days after vaccination. The receptors shown here come from a man aged 50-59 years who received an inactivated influenza vaccine.

A note on this clonotype: This clone may be a read error of a much larger clone one base away. The chain is built from TRBV7-9 and TRBJ1-1; 7 bases fit TRBD1. Germline V gene data show CDR1 as SEHNR and CDR2 as FQNEAQ (reference sequence). The CDR3 totals 14 residues. V lost 4 bases and J lost 0; bases outside the gene matches: 2. CDR3 amino acids: CASSWGQLNTEAFF. CDR3 DNA sequence: TGTGCCAGCAGCTGGGGACAGTTGAACACTGAAGCTTTCTTT.

This clonotype was seen only a few times. The V and J genes are TRBV18 and TRBJ1-1, with D unclear. Germline-derived CDR1 and CDR2 are KGHSH and LQKENI. The germline V and J ends were trimmed by 5 bases and 7 bases, with 14 bases remaining between them. The CDR3 loop spans 13 amino acids. CDR3 sequence reads: CASSAAPPVEAFF. The CDR3, as DNA: TGTGCCAGCTCAGCCGCCCCTCCCGTTGAAGCTTTCTTT.